The 5 T cell receptor beta chains below were found in one sample sequenced in a study of shared clonotypes between healthy human individuals. Generated by immunoSEQ multiplex PCR, the TCRdb table keeps only in-frame clones and is missing some. Of roughly 760,000 clones detected, under 80% appear once; the ten largest clones hold under 2%. The sequencing sample was made of memory CD4+ T cells sorted from blood. The sample's subset: CD45RA-negative fraction. Receptors were obtained from a woman younger than 45 in good health.

The V and J genes are TRBV5-1 and TRBJ1-3; tentatively, D is TRBD1 (6 bases). This CDR3 has 15 residues. With 4 bases removed from V and 0 bases from J, the gap between germline ends came to 11 bases. Germline lookup yields CDR1 SGHRS and CDR2 YFSETQ. The CDR3 DNA reads TGCGCCAGCAGCGGAGGGACAACCTCTGGAAACACCATATATTTT. Protein product: CASSGGTTSGNTIYF. The variable domain in full, completed from reference TRBV5-1 and TRBJ1-3, reads KAGVTQTPRYLIKTRGQQVTLSCSPISGHRSVSWYQQTPGQGLQFLFEYFSETQRNKGNFPGRFSGRQFSNSRSEMNVSTLELGDSALYLCASSGGTTSGNTIYFGEGSWLTVV.

The V gene is TRBV2, the J gene TRBJ2-7; D uncertain. Germline CDR1 is SNHLY and CDR2 is FYNNEI. The CDR3 sequence is 11 residues long. V lost 7 bases to trimming and J lost 2 bases, with 6 bases between them. The CDR3 sequence: CASIGTYEQYF. Here the CDR3 DNA reads TGTGCCAGCATAGGAACCTACGAGCAGTACTTC.

Notes on this clone: Other nucleotide sequences in the sample specify the same CDR3. The chain has TRBV5-1 and TRBJ1-1; D gene unclear. Trimming pared 4 bases from V and 1 base from J, leaving 8 bases between. Looked up from germline, CDR1 is SGHRS and CDR2 is YFSETQ. The CDR3 spans 13 residues. CDR3 DNA: TGCGCCAGCAGCCCGGATGGGAACACTGAAGCTTTCTTT. Translation gives CASSPDGNTEAFF.

J is TRBJ2-3 and V is TRBV10-1, with 9 nucleotides matching TRBD2. The CDR3 contains 16 residues. The germline CDR1 and CDR2 sequences are WNHNN and SYGVQD (reference sequence). V gave up 3 bases and J gave up 0 bases; unmatched junction bases: 4. In DNA, the CDR3 is TGCGCCAGCAGTGATCCAGCGGGAGGAAGCACAGATACGCAGTATTTT. It is translated as CASSDPAGGSTDTQYF.

Comments on this clone: This may come from a read error, since a much larger clone is one base off. This chain joins TRBV5-8 and TRBJ2-5, with D uncertain. Germline V gene data show CDR1 as SGHTS and CDR2 as YDEGEE. V was shortened by 0 bases and J by 2 bases, with 5 bases between the two germline ends. There are 13 residues in the CDR3. The CDR3: CASSLGQQETQYF. The CDR3 DNA is TGTGCCAGCAGCTTGGGACAACAAGAGACCCAGTACTTC.